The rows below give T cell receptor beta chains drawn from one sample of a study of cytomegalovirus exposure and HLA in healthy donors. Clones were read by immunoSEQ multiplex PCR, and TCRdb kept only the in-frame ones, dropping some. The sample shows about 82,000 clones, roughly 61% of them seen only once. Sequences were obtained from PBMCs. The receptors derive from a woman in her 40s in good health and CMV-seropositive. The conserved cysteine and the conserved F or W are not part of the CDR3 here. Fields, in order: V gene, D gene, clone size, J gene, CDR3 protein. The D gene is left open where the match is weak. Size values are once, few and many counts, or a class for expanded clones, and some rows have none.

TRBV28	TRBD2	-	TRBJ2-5	ASSFNLVKREGSQETQY
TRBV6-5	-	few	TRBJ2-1	ASSPALADGNEQF
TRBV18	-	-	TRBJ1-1	ASSTDGGGTEAF
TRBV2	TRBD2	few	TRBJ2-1	ASKPPGLAAEQF
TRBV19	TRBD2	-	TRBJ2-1	ASWSGSLGNEQF
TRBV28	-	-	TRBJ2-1	ASSLIQGSYNEQF
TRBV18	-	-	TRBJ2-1	ASSTGVGDNEQF
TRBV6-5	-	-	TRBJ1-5	ASGQNINQPQH
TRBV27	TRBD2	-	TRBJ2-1	ASSLGTSGFYNEQF
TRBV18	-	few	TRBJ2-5	ASSSRQADLQETQY
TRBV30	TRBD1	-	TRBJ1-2	AWISGTGGAGYT
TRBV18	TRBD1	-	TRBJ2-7	ASSPPVGQGVGEQY
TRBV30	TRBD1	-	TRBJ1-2	AWSVGQGGGYT
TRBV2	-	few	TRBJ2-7	ASSEGRRGKRFYEQY
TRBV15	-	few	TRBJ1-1	ATSPAGKKAEAF
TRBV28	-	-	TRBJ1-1	ASWQVNTEAF
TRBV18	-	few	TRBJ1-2	ASSPPRDGYT
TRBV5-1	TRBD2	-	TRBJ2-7	ASSGGRGYEQY
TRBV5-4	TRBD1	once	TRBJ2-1	ASSSRDRPYNEQF
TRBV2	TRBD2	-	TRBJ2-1	ASRDQRGYNEQF
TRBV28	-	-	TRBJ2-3	ASRTPSVGTDTQY
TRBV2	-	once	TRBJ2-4	ASSENLGLQVNIQY
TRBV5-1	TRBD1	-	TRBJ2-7	ASSQRQGSYEQY
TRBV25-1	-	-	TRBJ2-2	ASVSGPGELF
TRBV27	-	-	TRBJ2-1	ASSFFSGEQF
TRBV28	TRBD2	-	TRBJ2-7	ASSLSSGSSYEQY
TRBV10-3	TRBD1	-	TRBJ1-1	AIMGQTNTEAF
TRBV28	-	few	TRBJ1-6	ASSRPSGHINSPLH
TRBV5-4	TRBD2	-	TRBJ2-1	ASSLQTSGRPGQF
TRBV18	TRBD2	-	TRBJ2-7	ASSPLVQREQAVRGSEQY
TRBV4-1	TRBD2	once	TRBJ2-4	ASSQEGGTKNIQY
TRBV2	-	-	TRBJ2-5	ASSRVEAETQY
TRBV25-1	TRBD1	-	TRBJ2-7	ASRGTGGAYEQY
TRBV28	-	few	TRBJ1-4	ASSFFNRKLF
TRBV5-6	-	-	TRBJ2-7	ASSATESRYEQY
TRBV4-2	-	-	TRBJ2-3	ASSQTSHGTDTQY
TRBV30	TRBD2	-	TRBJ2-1	AWDGGGNEQF
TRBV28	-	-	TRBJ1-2	ASSAGQGGYGYT
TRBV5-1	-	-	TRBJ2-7	ASSSGYEQY
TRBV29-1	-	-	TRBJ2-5	SVKGVQETQY
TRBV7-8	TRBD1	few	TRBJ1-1	ASSYKGGADTEAF
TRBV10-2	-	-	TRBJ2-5	ASSPTGVETQY
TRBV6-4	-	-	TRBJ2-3	ASREGPSTDTQY
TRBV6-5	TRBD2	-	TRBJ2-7	ASTGLGGNEQY
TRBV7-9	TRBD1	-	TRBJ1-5	ASSPQGDQPQH
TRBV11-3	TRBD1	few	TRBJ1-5	ASSLDQGGGNQPQH
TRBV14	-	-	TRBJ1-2	ASSQPLGRDGIHYGYT
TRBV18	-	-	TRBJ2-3	ASALDLNTQY
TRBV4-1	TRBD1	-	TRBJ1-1	ASSQARGTQYTEAF
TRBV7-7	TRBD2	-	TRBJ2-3	ASSSGLAGGVDTQY
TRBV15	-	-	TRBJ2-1	ATSRDISSINEQF
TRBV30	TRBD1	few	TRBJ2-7	AWRDRKQTYEQY
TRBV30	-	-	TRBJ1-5	AWNRGQPSPKNSNQPQH
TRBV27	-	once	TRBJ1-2	ASVSLTGTGNYGYT
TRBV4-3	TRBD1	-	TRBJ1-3	ASSQDGRGPGNTIY